Below are 9 T cell receptor beta chains sequenced from a single sample in a study of T cell responses to AZD1222 COVID-19 vaccine. Data came from immunoSEQ multiplex PCR; TCRdb stores just in-frame clones and leaves some out. The table records 120,000 or so clones, about 91% of them present only once. Specimen: peripheral blood, collected on day 0 of AZD1222 vaccination. These receptors were collected from an adult in good health.

The chain is built from TRBV5-1 and TRBJ2-2; TRBD2 matches at 7 bases. The CDR3 contains 15 residues. CDR1 and CDR2 from the germline V gene are SGHRS and YFSETQ. V shed 4 bases and J 3 bases; nucleotides not matched to a gene: 6. The DNA for the CDR3 is TGCGCCAGCAGCGAACTAGCGTGGGACACCGGGGAGCTGTTTTTT. Translating it yields CASSELAWDTGELFF.

In its sample, this clone was seen a few times. The genes are TRBV3-1 (or the pseudogene TRBV3-2) and TRBJ1-4, with TRBD1 matching over 10 bases. Per germline, CDR1 LGHDT and CDR2 YNNKEL (reference sequence). V shed 3 bases and J 7 bases; nucleotides not matched to a gene: 5. The CDR3 is 15 amino acids. The CDR3 sequence: CASSQFGQGGEKLFF. Written as DNA, the CDR3 is TGTGCCAGCAGCCAGTTTGGACAGGGGGGTGAAAAACTGTTTTTT.

The V call is TRBV6-5, the J call TRBJ1-5; the D is unclear. The germline V gene has CDR1 MNHEY and CDR2 SVGAGI. V lost 7 bases to trimming and J lost 4 bases, with 8 bases between them. CDR3 length equals 12 residues. The CDR3 is CASNRVNQPQHF. In DNA, the CDR3 is TGTGCCAGCAACCGGGTGAATCAGCCCCAGCATTTT.

J is TRBJ2-7 and V is TRBV11-3; 8 nucleotides align to TRBD1. Losses at the gene ends were 5 bases for V and 2 bases for J; bases not matched to a gene: 8. The germline V gene has CDR1 SGHNT and CDR2 YENEEA. CDR3 length: 15 amino acids. The CDR3 sequence: CASSLYRDRPYEQYF. The CDR3 nucleotides are TGTGCCAGCAGCCTATACCGGGACAGGCCCTACGAGCAGTACTTC.

This chain joins TRBV11-1 and TRBJ2-7; D remains ambiguous. Trimming left V 3 bases short and J 3 bases short, with 9 bases between. This CDR3 is built from 13 residues. Germline V CDR1 and CDR2: SGHAT, FQDESV (reference sequence). The CDR3 bases are TGTGCCAGCAGCTTGATCGGCCGCTACGAGCAGTACTTC. As protein: CASSLIGRYEQYF.

V is TRBV27 and J is TRBJ2-1; 14 bases agree with TRBD2. CDR1 is MNHEY, CDR2 SMNVEV, per germline (reference sequence). The CDR3 spans 15 residues. V shed 5 bases and J 7 bases; nucleotides not matched to a gene: 4. CDR3 in amino acids: CASSGGTSGSNEQFF. As DNA, the CDR3 is TGTGCCAGCAGTGGCGGGACTAGCGGGAGTAATGAGCAGTTCTTC.

The CDR3 here is CASSERAQNTEAFF. CDR3 coding DNA: TGTGCCAGCAGTGAAAGGGCACAGAACACTGAAGCTTTCTTT. This chain uses TRBV2 with TRBJ1-1; D is uncertain. Looked up from germline, CDR1 is SNHLY and CDR2 is FYNNEI. The CDR3 has 14 amino acids. The ends were cut back, 2 bases at V and 1 base at J, with 8 bases in the middle.

This chain links TRBV4-1 with TRBJ2-1, with D unclear. This CDR3 contains 16 residues. Per germline, CDR1 MGHRA and CDR2 YSYEKL. Trimming removed 0 bases at V and 7 bases at J, with 16 bases between. Here the CDR3 DNA reads TGCGCCAGCAGCCAAGAGGCCGCAGCACGTGTGAATGAGCAGTTCTTC. It yields the protein CASSQEAAARVNEQFF.

This chain joins TRBV21-1 and TRBJ2-7; TRBD2, as called in the table, went unchecked against the DNA. TRBV21-1 is annotated as a pseudogene. CDR3 length: 14 residues. The CDR3 DNA follows: TGTGCCAGCACCCGGACTAGCGGGGACTACGAGCAGTACTTC. Its translation: CASTRTSGDYEQYF.